This T cell receptor (beta chain) derives from a study of human versus mouse CDR3 diversity and MHC coevolution. The data were produced by immunoSEQ multiplex PCR, yet TCRdb's version contains in-frame clones alone and is incomplete. The sample includes about 60,000 clones, 90% to 95% seen only once; the top ten take approximately 17%. Trimming removed 7 bases from V and 8 bases from J, with 11 bases in between. The germline V gene has CDR1 SEHNR and CDR2 FQNEAQ (reference sequence). The CDR3 is 12 amino acids. Sequencing was performed on naive CD4+ T cells from blood. Subset specified: CD45RO-negative CD62L-positive naive CD4 T cells. The chain uses TRBV7-9 and TRBJ1-4, with D tentatively TRBD1 (6 bases). The source of this sequence is a person in their 60s in good health. The CDR3 region is CASTDSLEKLFF. CDR3 coding DNA: TGTGCCAGCACGGACAGCCTAGAAAAACTGTTTTTT.